Each of the 7 T cell receptor beta chains below was sequenced from the same sample in a study of T cell repertoires in cytomegalovirus infection. MiXCR, run by TCRdb on the reads, gives a single entry per CDR3 protein. There are roughly 230,000 distinct CDR3 sequences in the sample; roughly 20% occur only once, and 18% lies in the top ten. The sample taken for sequencing was CD8+ T cells from PBMCs. The source of these receptors is a human donor in good health (CMV status not recorded). Some clones in this sample may be carry-over from other donors' samples.

DNA of the CDR3: TGCAGTGCTTCCGGACTAGCGGGGGGACCCTCGGCAGAGACCCAGTACTTC. This encodes CSASGLAGGPSAETQYF. This chain links TRBV20-1 with TRBJ2-5; 14 bases are a match to TRBD2. This CDR3 comprises 17 residues. Germline V gives CDR1 DFQATT, CDR2 SNEGSKA (reference sequence). V trimming: 5 bases; J trimming: 4 bases; junction bases outside the gene matches: 12.

This clonotype has only a few counts. The V gene is TRBV3-1, the J gene TRBJ2-1; 9 nucleotides align to TRBD2. CDR3 length equals 18 residues. From germline, CDR1 is LGHDT and CDR2 YNNKEL (reference sequence). Trimming removed 1 base from V and 1 base from J; junction bases left unmatched: 8. CDR3 loop: CASSQGFAGGPSYNEQFF. CDR3 nucleotides: TGTGCCAGCAGCCAAGGGTTCGCGGGGGGGCCGTCCTACAATGAGCAGTTCTTC.

V gene TRBV6-1 combines with J gene TRBJ2-1; D unresolved. The CDR3 loop spans 13 amino acids. Germline-derived CDR1 and CDR2 are MNHNS and SASEGT. Trimming left V 5 bases short and J 10 bases short, with 15 bases between. This CDR3 is CASSPREFWEQFF. CDR3 DNA: TGTGCCAGCAGTCCCCGAGAGTTTTGGGAGCAGTTCTTC.

This clonotype was seen many times. The chain employs TRBV7-8 and TRBJ1-1, with TRBD1 matching over 9 bases. Trimming at V came to 5 bases and at J to 3 bases, leaving 4 bases not matched to a gene. The CDR3 has 14 residues. Germline V CDR1 and CDR2: SGHVS, FQNEAQ. CDR3 in DNA: TGTGCCAGCAGCACTTACAGGGGGCACACTGAAGCTTTCTTT. As protein: CASSTYRGHTEAFF.

V gene TRBV11-2 combines with J gene TRBJ2-5; perhaps TRBD2 as D (7 bases). CDR1 is SGHAT, CDR2 FQNNGV, per germline. V was cut by 7 bases and J by 5 bases, with 20 bases left in between. The CDR3 extends over 15 amino acids. The CDR3 bases are TGTGCCAGCACCCCCTCCGGGGAGGGGGGGGAGACCCAGTACTTC. Protein: CASTPSGEGGETQYF.

This clonotype was seen many times. V gene TRBV5-6 combines with J gene TRBJ2-2; D is uncertain. Germline assignment: CDR1 SGHDT and CDR2 YYEEEE. This CDR3 has 13 amino acids. The V and J ends lost 4 bases and 0 bases respectively, with 4 bases between them. The CDR3 spells CASSGTNTGELFF. CDR3 DNA: TGTGCCAGCAGCGGTACGAACACCGGGGAGCTGTTTTTT.

In its sample, this clonotype was seen a few times. The CDR3 is CASSPDRVWDQPQHF. In DNA form, the CDR3 reads TGTGCCAGCAGTCCCGACAGGGTATGGGATCAGCCCCAGCATTTT. The genes are TRBV28 and TRBJ1-5; 7 bases match TRBD1. Germline trimming cut 5 bases from V and 5 bases from J; bases unmatched to any gene: 9. Germline V gene data show CDR1 as MDHEN and CDR2 as SYDVKM. This CDR3 has 15 residues.